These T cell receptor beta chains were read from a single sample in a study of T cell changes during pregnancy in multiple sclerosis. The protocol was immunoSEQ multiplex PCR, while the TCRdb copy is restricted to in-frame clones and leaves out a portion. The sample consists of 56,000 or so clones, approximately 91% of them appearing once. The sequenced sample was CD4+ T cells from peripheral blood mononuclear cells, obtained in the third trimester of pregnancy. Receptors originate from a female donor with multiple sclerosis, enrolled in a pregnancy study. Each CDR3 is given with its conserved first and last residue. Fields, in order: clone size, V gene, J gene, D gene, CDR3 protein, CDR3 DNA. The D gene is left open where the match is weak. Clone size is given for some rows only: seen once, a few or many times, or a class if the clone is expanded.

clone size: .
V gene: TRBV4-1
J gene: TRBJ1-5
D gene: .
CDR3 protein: CASSLTQPGGIDSNQPQHF
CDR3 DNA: TGCGCCAGCAGCTTAACTCAACCGGGGGGCATTGATAGCAATCAGCCCCAGCATTTT

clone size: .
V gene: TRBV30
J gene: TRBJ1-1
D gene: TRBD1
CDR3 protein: CAWSPGQVYTEAFF
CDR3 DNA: TGTGCCTGGAGTCCAGGACAGGTGTACACTGAAGCTTTCTTT

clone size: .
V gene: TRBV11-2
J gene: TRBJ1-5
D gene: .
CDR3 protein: CASSLAGQSNQPQHF
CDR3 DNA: TGTGCCAGCAGCTTAGCAGGGCAGAGCAATCAGCCCCAGCATTTT

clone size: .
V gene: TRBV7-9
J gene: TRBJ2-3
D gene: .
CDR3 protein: CASSSRIGGHQSTDTQYF
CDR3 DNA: TGTGCCAGCAGCTCCCGCATTGGAGGGCACCAGTCCACAGATACGCAGTATTTT

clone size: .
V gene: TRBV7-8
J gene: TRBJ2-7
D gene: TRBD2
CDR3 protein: CASRDRGGKQYF
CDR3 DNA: TGTGCCAGCAGGGACCGGGGGGGGAAGCAGTACTTC

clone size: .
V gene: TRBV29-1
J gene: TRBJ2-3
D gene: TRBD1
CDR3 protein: CSVSGTVYHSSTDTQYF
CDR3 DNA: TGCAGCGTTTCCGGGACAGTATACCATTCTAGCACAGATACGCAGTATTTT

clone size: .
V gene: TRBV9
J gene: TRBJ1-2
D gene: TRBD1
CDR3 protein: CASSVVAHQGDYGYTF
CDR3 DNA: TGTGCCAGCAGCGTAGTGGCACATCAGGGGGACTATGGCTACACCTTC

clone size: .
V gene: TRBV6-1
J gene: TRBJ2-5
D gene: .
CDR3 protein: CASIASGETQYF
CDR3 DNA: TGTGCCAGCATCGCTAGTGGGGAGACCCAGTACTTC

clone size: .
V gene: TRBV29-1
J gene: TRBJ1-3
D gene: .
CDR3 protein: CSVEGAGRNTIYF
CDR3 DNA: TGCAGCGTTGAGGGGGCCGGCAGGAACACCATATATTTT

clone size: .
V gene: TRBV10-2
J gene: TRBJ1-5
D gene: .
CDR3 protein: CASSVPTGNSNQPQHF
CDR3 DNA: TGCGCCAGCAGCGTTCCCACGGGGAATAGCAATCAGCCCCAGCATTTT

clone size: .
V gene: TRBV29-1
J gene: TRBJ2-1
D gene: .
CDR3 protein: CSALKGAGQFF
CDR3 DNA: TGCAGCGCACTAAAGGGAGCCGGGCAGTTCTTC

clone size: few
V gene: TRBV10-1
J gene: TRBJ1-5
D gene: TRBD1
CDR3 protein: CASSGQVNQPQHF
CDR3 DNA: TGCGCCAGCAGCGGACAGGTCAATCAGCCCCAGCATTTT

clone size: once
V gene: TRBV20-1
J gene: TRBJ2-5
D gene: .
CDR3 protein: CSARGSETQYF
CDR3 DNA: TGCAGTGCTAGAGGGAGTGAGACCCAGTACTTC

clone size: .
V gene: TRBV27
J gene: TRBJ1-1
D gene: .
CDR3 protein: CASRVVRGGGDRIGEAFF
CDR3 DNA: TGTGCCAGCAGGGTCGTGAGGGGCGGGGGTGACAGGATTGGGGAAGCTTTCTTT

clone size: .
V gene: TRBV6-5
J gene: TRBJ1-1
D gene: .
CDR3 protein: CASSYSSRRDTEAFF
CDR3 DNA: TGTGCCAGCAGTTACTCTTCTCGACGGGACACTGAAGCTTTCTTT

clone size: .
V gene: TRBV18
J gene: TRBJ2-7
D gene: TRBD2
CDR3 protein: CASSLTSGASYEQYF
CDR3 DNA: TGTGCCAGCTCCCTCACTAGCGGGGCTTCCTACGAGCAGTACTTC

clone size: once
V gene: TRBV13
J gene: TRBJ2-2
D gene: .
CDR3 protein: CASSNLRGGTGELFF
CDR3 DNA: TGTGCCAGCAGCAATCTCAGGGGTGGCACCGGGGAGCTGTTTTTT

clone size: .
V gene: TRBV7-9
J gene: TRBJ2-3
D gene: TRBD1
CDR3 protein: CASSPGQGADTQYF
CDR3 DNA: TGTGCCAGCAGCCCCGGACAGGGAGCAGATACGCAGTATTTT

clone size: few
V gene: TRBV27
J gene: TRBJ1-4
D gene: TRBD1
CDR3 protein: CASSLSTGTGGTNEKLFF
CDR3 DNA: TGTGCCAGCAGTTTATCTACCGGGACAGGGGGAACTAATGAAAAACTGTTTTTT

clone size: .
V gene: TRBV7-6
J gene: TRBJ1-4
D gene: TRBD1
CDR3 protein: CASSSRTGLDEKLFF
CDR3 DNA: TGTGCCAGCAGCTCCAGGACAGGGTTAGATGAAAAACTGTTTTTT

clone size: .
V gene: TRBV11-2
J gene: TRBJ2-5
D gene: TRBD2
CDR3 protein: CASSTGTSGETQYF
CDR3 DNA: TGTGCCAGCAGCACCGGGACTAGCGGCGAGACCCAGTACTTC

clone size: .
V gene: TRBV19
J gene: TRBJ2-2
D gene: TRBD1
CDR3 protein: CASIPSTGGITGELFF
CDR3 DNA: TGTGCCAGTATCCCCAGCACAGGGGGCATAACCGGGGAGCTGTTTTTT

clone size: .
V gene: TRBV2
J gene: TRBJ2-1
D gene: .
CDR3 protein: CASQEGKSLPYNEQFF
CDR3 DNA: TGTGCCAGCCAAGAGGGTAAATCTCTCCCCTACAATGAGCAGTTCTTC